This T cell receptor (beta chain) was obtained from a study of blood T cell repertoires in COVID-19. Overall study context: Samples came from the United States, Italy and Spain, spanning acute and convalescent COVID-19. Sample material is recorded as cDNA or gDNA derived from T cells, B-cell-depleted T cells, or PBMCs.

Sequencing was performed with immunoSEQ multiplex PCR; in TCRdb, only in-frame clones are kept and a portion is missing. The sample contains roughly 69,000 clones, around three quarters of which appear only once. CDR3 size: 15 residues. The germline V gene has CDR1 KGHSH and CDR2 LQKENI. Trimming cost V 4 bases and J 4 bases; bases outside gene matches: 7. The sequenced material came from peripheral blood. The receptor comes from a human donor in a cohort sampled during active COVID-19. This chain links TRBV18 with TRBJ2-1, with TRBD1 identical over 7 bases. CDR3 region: CASSLRQGEYNEQFF. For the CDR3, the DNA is TGTGCCAGCTCACTCCGACAGGGAGAGTACAATGAGCAGTTCTTC. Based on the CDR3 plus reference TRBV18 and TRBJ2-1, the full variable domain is NAGVMQNPRHLVRRRGQEARLRCSPMKGHSHVYWYRQLPEEGLKFMVYLQKENIIDESGMPKERFSAEFPKEGPSILRIQQVVRGDSAAYFCASSLRQGEYNEQFFGPGTRLTVL.